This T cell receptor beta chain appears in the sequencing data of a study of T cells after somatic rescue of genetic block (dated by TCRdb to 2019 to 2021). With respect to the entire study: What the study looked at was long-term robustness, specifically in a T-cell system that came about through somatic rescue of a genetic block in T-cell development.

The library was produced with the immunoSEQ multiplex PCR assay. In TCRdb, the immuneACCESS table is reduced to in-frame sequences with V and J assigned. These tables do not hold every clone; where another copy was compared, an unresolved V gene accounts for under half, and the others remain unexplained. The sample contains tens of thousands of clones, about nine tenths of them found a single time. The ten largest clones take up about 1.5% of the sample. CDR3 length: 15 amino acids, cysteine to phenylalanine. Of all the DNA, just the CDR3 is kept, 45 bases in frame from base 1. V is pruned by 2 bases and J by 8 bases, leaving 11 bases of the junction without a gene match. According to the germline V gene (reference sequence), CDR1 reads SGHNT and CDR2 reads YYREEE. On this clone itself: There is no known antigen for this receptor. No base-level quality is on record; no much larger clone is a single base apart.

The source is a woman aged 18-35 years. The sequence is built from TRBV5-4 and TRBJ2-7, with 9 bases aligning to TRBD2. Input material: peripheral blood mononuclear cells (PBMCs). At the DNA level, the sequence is TGTGCCAGCAGCTTCGCGGGAGGGCCAGCTCCACAGCAGTACTTC. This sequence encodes CASSFAGGPAPQQYF.